The entry below gives a single T cell receptor (beta chain) sequence along with its context. Antigen unknown. Some clones are missing from TCRdb's copy, which holds only in-frame ones; the method was immunoSEQ multiplex PCR. The table has around 16,000 clones, 70% seen once. The record originates from a study of vaccination effects on CD4 cells after COVID-19. In the study overall: Post-vaccine sample collection fell at a median of 72 days after the second dose.

Within the ViraFEST assay, antigen-specific CD4+ T cells underwent expansion with viral peptide pools prior to sequencing. CD4+ T cells were isolated after around ten days of culture. Participants got two doses of BNT162b2 or mRNA-1273 vaccine. Nobody among the vaccine recipients had prior SARS-CoV-2 infection (nucleocapsid antibodies were negative). Half-medium exchanges with IL-2 medium took place on days 3 and 7. V dropped 1 base and J dropped 5 bases, with 13 bases sitting between them. Per the germline V gene, CDR1 is SGHRS and CDR2 is YFSETQ. This CDR3 contains 14 residues. Whole-study findings and limits: Few convalescent patients and no early post-infection timepoints were included in the study.

The chain joins TRBV5-1 to TRBJ2-7; D possibly uses TRBD1 or TRBD2 (6 bases each). The sample here was CD4+ T cells from PBMCs cultured with SARS-CoV-2 spike peptides, taken after COVID-19 vaccination. This clonotype originated in a human donor who received a COVID-19 vaccine. DNA for the CDR3: TGCGCCAGCAGCTTGATTTCGGGGGCCCACGAGCAGTACTTC. Translating it yields CASSLISGAHEQYF. The complete variable domain, with remaining parts taken from reference TRBV5-1 and TRBJ2-7, reads KAGVTQTPRYLIKTRGQQVTLSCSPISGHRSVSWYQQTPGQGLQFLFEYFSETQRNKGNFPGRFSGRQFSNSRSEMNVSTLELGDSALYLCASSLISGAHEQYFGPGTRLTVT.